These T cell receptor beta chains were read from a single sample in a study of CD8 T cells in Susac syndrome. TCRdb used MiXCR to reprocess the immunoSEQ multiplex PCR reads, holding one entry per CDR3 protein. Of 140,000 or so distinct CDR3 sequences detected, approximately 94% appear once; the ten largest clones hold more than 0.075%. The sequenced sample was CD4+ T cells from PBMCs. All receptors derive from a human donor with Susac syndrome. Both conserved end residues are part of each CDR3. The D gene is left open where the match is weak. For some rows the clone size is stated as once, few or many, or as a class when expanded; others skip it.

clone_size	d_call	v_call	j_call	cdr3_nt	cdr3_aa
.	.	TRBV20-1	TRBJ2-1	TGCAGTGCTCCCCCGGCGGGGAGCAATGAGCAGTTCTTC	CSAPPAGSNEQFF
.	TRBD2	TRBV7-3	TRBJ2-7	TGTGCCAGCAGCTTAAGCGGGAGCATCTACGAGCAGTACTTC	CASSLSGSIYEQYF
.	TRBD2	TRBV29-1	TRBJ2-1	TGCAGCGTTGTGGGACTAGGCTACAATGAGCAGTTCTTC	CSVVGLGYNEQFF
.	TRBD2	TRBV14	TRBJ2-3	TGTGCCAGCAGACGGAGCGGGGGGAGCACAGATACGCAGTATTTT	CASRRSGGSTDTQYF
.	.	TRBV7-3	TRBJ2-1	TGTGCCAGCAGCTTAGGGATAAACAATGAGCAGTTCTTC	CASSLGINNEQFF
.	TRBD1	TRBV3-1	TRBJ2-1	TGTGCCAGCACCTGGACAGGGGTCGGCGAGCAGTTCTTC	CASTWTGVGEQFF
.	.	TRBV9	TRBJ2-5	TGTGCCAGCAGCGTAGGATTCGGGGAGACCCAGTACTTC	CASSVGFGETQYF
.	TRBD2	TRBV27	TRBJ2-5	TGTGCCAGCAGTCTAGCGGGAGTATGGGAGACCCAGTACTTC	CASSLAGVWETQYF
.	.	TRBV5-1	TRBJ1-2	TGCGCCAGCAGTTTGGGGATGAAGATCCATGGCTACACCTTC	CASSLGMKIHGYTF
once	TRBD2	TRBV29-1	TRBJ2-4	TGCAGCGTTGAAGATATGGAGGGAGGGCGCGGCATTCAGTACTTC	CSVEDMEGGRGIQYF
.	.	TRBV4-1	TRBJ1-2	TGCGCCAGCAGCCAAGATCAGGGGTATGGCTACACCTTC	CASSQDQGYGYTF
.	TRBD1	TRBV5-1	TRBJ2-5	TGCGCCAGCAGCAAAGGGACAGTCCGTGAGACCCAGTACTTC	CASSKGTVRETQYF